Listed below are T cell receptor beta chains from one sample, sequenced in a study of blood T cell repertoires in COVID-19. TCRdb's table, derived via immunoSEQ multiplex PCR, lists solely in-frame clones and lacks some. The sample lists hundreds of thousands of clones; 85% were seen once. Sequencing input: peripheral blood. These receptors were taken from a man over 45 with active or convalescent COVID-19. CDR3s include the opening cysteine and the closing phenylalanine or tryptophan. D genes are given only for firm matches. Some rows mark clone size as missing; the rest say once, few, many or name a class of expanded clone.

d_gene,len,v_gene,j_gene,abundance,CDR3aa,CDR3nt
TRBD1,14,TRBV5-5,TRBJ1-4,once,CASSYRGDNEKLFF,TGTGCCAGCAGCTACAGGGGAGATAATGAAAAACTGTTTTTT
.,16,TRBV7-3,TRBJ1-3,.,CASSLTSEGSGNTIYF,TGTGCCAGCAGCTTAACGTCTGAGGGTTCTGGAAACACCATATATTTT
TRBD1,15,TRBV7-9,TRBJ1-5,.,CASSLGTTGDQPQHF,TGTGCCAGCAGCTTAGGAACGACAGGGGACCAGCCCCAGCATTTT
.,15,TRBV5-6,TRBJ1-4,once,CASSLLGTDNEKLFF,TGTGCCAGCAGCCTTTTAGGCACAGATAATGAAAAACTGTTTTTT
TRBD2,14,TRBV18,TRBJ2-7,.,CASSQIRPGREQYF,TGTGCCAGCTCACAGATACGCCCCGGGAGGGAGCAGTACTTC
TRBD1,14,TRBV28,TRBJ1-2,once,CASSSGQEGYGYTF,TGTGCCAGCAGTTCCGGACAGGAGGGCTATGGCTACACCTTC
TRBD2,17,TRBV3-1/TRBV3-2,TRBJ2-2,.,CASSQAGGLAVTGELFF,TGTGCCAGCAGCCAGGCTGGGGGACTAGCGGTCACCGGGGAGCTGTTTTTT
.,13,TRBV6-5,TRBJ1-1,.,CASSYLATTEAFF,TGTGCCAGCAGTTACCTAGCCACGACTGAAGCTTTCTTT
.,14,TRBV10-2,TRBJ2-7,.,CASAAASPTYEQYF,TGCGCCAGCGCCGCGGCCTCCCCCACCTACGAGCAGTACTTC
.,14,TRBV2,TRBJ1-1,once,CASSPTPGVNVAFF,TGTGCCAGCAGTCCCACCCCCGGAGTTAATGTCGCTTTCTTT
.,14,TRBV5-5,TRBJ2-2,.,CASSRYYQGGELFF,TGTGCCAGCAGCCGTTACTATCAAGGCGGGGAGCTGTTTTTT
.,14,TRBV11-2,TRBJ2-2,.,CASRQGGITGELFF,TGTGCCAGCAGGCAGGGGGGTATCACCGGGGAGCTGTTTTTT
.,15,TRBV9,TRBJ2-1,.,CASSVAAGTYNEQFF,TGTGCCAGCAGCGTAGCCGCGGGGACCTACAATGAGCAGTTCTTC
TRBD1,15,TRBV7-6,TRBJ2-7,.,CASSWDREDNSEQYF,TGTGCCAGCAGCTGGGACAGGGAAGATAATTCCGAGCAGTACTTC
TRBD2,15,TRBV5-1,TRBJ2-1,.,CASSLMGGSYNEQFF,TGCGCCAGCAGCTTGATGGGGGGGTCCTACAATGAGCAGTTCTTC
TRBD1,13,TRBV27,TRBJ1-6,.,CASSRQGASSLHF,TGTGCCAGCAGCCGACAGGGGGCTAGTTCCCTCCACTTT
.,14,TRBV5-1,TRBJ2-5,few,CASSPRVPQETQYF,TGCGCCAGCAGCCCCAGGGTCCCACAAGAGACCCAGTACTTC
.,13,TRBV27,TRBJ1-1,.,CASSPKKGTEAFF,TGTGCCAGCAGCCCCAAAAAGGGGACTGAAGCTTTCTTT
TRBD1,18,TRBV19,TRBJ1-5,.,CASRTVDRAFQSNQPQHF,TGTGCCAGTAGAACCGTGGACAGGGCTTTTCAAAGCAATCAGCCCCAGCATTTT
TRBD1,14,TRBV5-1,TRBJ1-4,.,CASSFGQGKEKLFF,TGCGCCAGCAGTTTCGGACAGGGAAAAGAAAAACTGTTTTTT
TRBD2,17,TRBV7-2,TRBJ2-2,once,CASSLGTSPRNTGELFF,TGTGCCAGCAGCTTAGGGACTAGCCCTCGGAACACCGGGGAGCTGTTTTTT
.,13,TRBV7-3,TRBJ2-2,.,CASSFSGTGELFF,TGTGCCAGCAGCTTCTCGGGGACCGGGGAGCTGTTTTTT
.,16,TRBV28,TRBJ2-7,.,CASSSPVLAGTYEQYF,TGTGCCAGCAGTTCCCCCGTCCTAGCTGGTACCTACGAGCAGTACTTC
.,15,TRBV30,TRBJ1-2,.,CAWSPADRPNYGYTF,TGTGCCTGGAGTCCTGCTGACAGGCCGAACTATGGCTACACCTTC
.,13,TRBV19,TRBJ2-2,.,CASSMLLIGELFF,TGTGCCAGTAGTATGTTGTTAATCGGGGAGCTGTTTTTT
.,16,TRBV19,TRBJ1-5,few,CASSIRSGMSNQPQHF,TGTGCCAGTAGTATTAGGAGTGGTATGAGCAATCAGCCCCAGCATTTT
TRBD1,16,TRBV25-1,TRBJ1-2,.,CASSEYQGQGNYGYTF,TGTGCCAGCAGTGAATATCAAGGACAGGGTAACTATGGCTACACCTTC
.,15,TRBV28,TRBJ1-4,.,CASSFLGSTNEKLFF,TGTGCCAGCAGTTTTTTAGGGAGCACTAATGAAAAACTGTTTTTT
.,12,TRBV12-3/TRBV12-4,TRBJ2-1,.,CAICLAYNEQFF,TGTGCCATCTGTTTGGCATACAATGAGCAGTTCTTC
.,17,TRBV7-6,TRBJ1-3,few,CASSPGFGVSAGNTIYF,TGTGCCAGCAGCCCGGGGTTTGGGGTTTCGGCTGGAAACACCATATATTTT
TRBD1,16,TRBV27,TRBJ1-1,.,CASSLGQGAQVGEAFF,TGTGCCAGCAGTTTGGGACAGGGGGCGCAAGTCGGTGAAGCTTTCTTT
TRBD1,14,TRBV6-5,TRBJ1-6,.,CASRGTGTGAPLHF,TGTGCCAGCAGGGGGACCGGGACAGGCGCACCCCTCCACTTT
TRBD1,15,TRBV7-2,TRBJ1-2,.,CASSAYRGSSDGYTF,TGTGCCAGCAGCGCCTACAGGGGATCTTCGGATGGCTACACCTTC
.,16,TRBV5-1,TRBJ2-1,.,CASRPYSGSTYNEQFF,TGCGCCAGCAGGCCCTATTCGGGTTCAACCTACAATGAGCAGTTCTTC
.,15,TRBV5-1,TRBJ2-1,.,CASSSTRSSYNEQFF,TGCGCCAGCAGCTCAACTAGGAGCTCCTACAATGAGCAGTTCTTC
.,11,TRBV10-3,TRBJ2-7,once,CAISVAHEQYF,TGTGCCATCAGTGTAGCGCACGAGCAGTACTTC
.,13,TRBV18,TRBJ1-1,.,CASSPQGDAEAFF,TGTGCCAGCTCACCACAGGGAGATGCTGAAGCTTTCTTT
TRBD1,14,TRBV6-5,TRBJ1-5,.,CASSYGTGVQPQHF,TGTGCCAGCAGTTACGGGACAGGGGTCCAGCCCCAGCATTTT
.,11,TRBV19,TRBJ1-1,.,CATSRNTEAFF,TGTGCCACCTCTAGGAACACTGAAGCTTTCTTT
TRBD1,17,TRBV27,TRBJ1-2,.,CASSLSPPDRGYYGYTF,TGTGCCAGCAGTTTATCTCCCCCGGACAGGGGATATTATGGCTACACCTTC
.,14,TRBV5-4,TRBJ1-5,few,CASSDGPGYQPQHF,TGTGCCAGCAGCGACGGACCAGGGTATCAGCCCCAGCATTTT
.,15,TRBV28,TRBJ1-1,once,CAGSTAGYRNTEAFF,TGTGCCGGCTCGACAGCAGGGTATAGGAACACTGAAGCTTTCTTT